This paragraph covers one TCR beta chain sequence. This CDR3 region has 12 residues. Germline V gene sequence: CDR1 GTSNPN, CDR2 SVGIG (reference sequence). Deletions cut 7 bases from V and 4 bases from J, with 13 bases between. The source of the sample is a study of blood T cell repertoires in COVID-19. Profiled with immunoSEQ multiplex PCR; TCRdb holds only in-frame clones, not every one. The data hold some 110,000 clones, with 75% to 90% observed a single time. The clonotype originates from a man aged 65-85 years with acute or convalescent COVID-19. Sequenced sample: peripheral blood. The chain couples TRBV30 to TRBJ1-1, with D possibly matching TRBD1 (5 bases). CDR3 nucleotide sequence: TGTGCCTCCGGGGCAGCGGGCACTGAAGCTTTCTTT. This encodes CASGAAGTEAFF.